Shown below are 14 T cell receptor beta chains from a single sample sequenced in a study of identical twins. From the 5' RACE reads, TCRdb called clonotypes with MiXCR, one entry per CDR3 protein. This sample carries under 1 million distinct CDR3 sequences, 9% to 15% of them seen once, and the ten largest clones take roughly 1.6%. These data also formed part of another study, on yellow fever vaccine responses in identical twins.

The sample taken for sequencing was PBMCs. These receptors came from a woman aged 18-30 years in good health.

At least ten counts were recorded for this clonotype. The chain combines TRBV12-3 or TRBV12-4 with TRBJ2-2; 7 nucleotides agree with TRBD2. The CDR3 has 15 amino acids. V was clipped by 2 bases and J by 5 bases; unmatched bases: 5. The CDR3 DNA reads as TGTGCCAGCAGTTTACGGGAGGACGGGACCGGGGAGCTGTTTTTT. It specifies CASSLREDGTGELFF.

This clonotype was observed many times. This chain uses TRBV7-2 with TRBJ1-1; D remains unclear. Per the germline V gene, CDR1 is SGHTA and CDR2 is FQGNSA. Deletions cut 5 bases from V and 1 base from J, with 8 bases between. The CDR3 is 13 amino acids. The CDR3 nucleotides read TGTGCCAGCAGCGTAGACCCGAACACTGAAGCTTTCTTT. It is translated as CASSVDPNTEAFF.

There are many counts of this clonotype. The rearrangement uses TRBV10-2 and TRBJ2-3; 7 bases match TRBD2. The V and J ends lost 7 bases and 0 bases, in that order; junction bases with no gene match: 10. This CDR3 is built from 16 residues. Germline assignment: CDR1 WSHSY and CDR2 SAAADI. The CDR3 coding sequence is TGCGCCAGCACCCAGAAACTAGCGACTAGCACAGATACGCAGTATTTT. It yields the protein CASTQKLATSTDTQYF.

The chain uses TRBV20-1 and TRBJ2-7; 7 nucleotides align to TRBD2. V trimming: 1 base; J trimming: 3 bases; junction bases outside the gene matches: 6. The CDR3 runs to 14 residues. From germline, CDR1 is DFQATT and CDR2 SNEGSKA (reference sequence). CDR3 in amino acids: CSARGTRGSYEQYF. For the CDR3, the DNA is TGCAGTGCTAGAGGGACTAGGGGAAGCTACGAGCAGTACTTC.

This clonotype was found many times. The rearrangement joins TRBV5-1 to TRBJ2-3, with a possible D match to TRBD2 (6 bases). The V gene lost 0 bases and the J gene lost 7 bases, with 18 bases spanning the gap. Germline V lookup: CDR1 SGHRS, CDR2 YFSETQ. This CDR3 has 16 residues. DNA of the CDR3: TGCGCCAGCAGCTTGGCCGGAGGGGACCAGGGTCATACGCAGTATTTT. Translated: CASSLAGGDQGHTQYF. Drawing the rest from reference TRBV5-1 and TRBJ2-3, the complete variable domain is KAGVTQTPRYLIKTRGQQVTLSCSPISGHRSVSWYQQTPGQGLQFLFEYFSETQRNKGNFPGRFSGRQFSNSRSEMNVSTLELGDSALYLCASSLAGGDQGHTQYFGPGTRLTVL.

This clonotype was counted a few times. The chain combines TRBV9 with TRBJ2-2; TRBD1 aligns across 9 bases. Trimming at V came to 3 bases and at J to 4 bases, leaving 7 bases not matched to a gene. Germline-derived CDR1 and CDR2 are SGDLS and YYNGEE. The CDR3 has 16 residues. The CDR3 DNA reads TGTGCCAGCAGCGGAACCGGGACAGGGTCCACCGGGGAGCTGTTTTTT. It specifies CASSGTGTGSTGELFF. Supplemented by reference TRBV9 and TRBJ2-2, the full variable domain reads DSGVTQTPKHLITATGQRVTLRCSPRSGDLSVYWYQQSLDQGLQFLIQYYNGEERAKGNILERFSAQQFPDLHSELNLSSLELGDSALYFCASSGTGTGSTGELFFGEGSRLTVL.

The chain joins TRBV7-2 to TRBJ2-1; the D is unclear. The V end lost 6 bases, the J end lost 8 bases, and 14 bases lay between the germline ends. CDR1 is SGHTA and CDR2 is FQGNSA in the germline V gene. The CDR3 has 13 amino acids. The CDR3 loop is CASRESSVYEQFF. The CDR3 bases are TGTGCCAGCAGAGAGTCGTCTGTCTATGAGCAGTTCTTC.

The gene calls are TRBV11-2 and TRBJ1-2; D is possibly TRBD1 (6 bases). The CDR3 spans 13 residues. The germline V gene encodes CDR1 SGHAT and CDR2 FQNNGV. The V gene lost 5 bases and the J gene lost 7 bases, with 14 bases spanning the gap. The CDR3 region is CASSQLQGSGYTF. CDR3 bases: TGTGCCAGCAGCCAACTACAGGGTAGTGGCTACACCTTC.

This clonotype has only a few counts. This chain uses TRBV20-1 with TRBJ2-1; 9 positions agree with TRBD2. This CDR3 contains 16 residues. The J segment lost 4 bases and the V segment lost 4 bases, leaving 11 bases of the junction unmatched. From germline, CDR1 is DFQATT and CDR2 SNEGSKA (reference sequence). This chain's CDR3 is CSATGIAGVIYNEQFF. In DNA form, the CDR3 reads TGCAGTGCTACCGGGATAGCGGGGGTGATATACAATGAGCAGTTCTTC.

This clonotype was counted a few times. This chain uses TRBV27 with TRBJ1-1, with D maybe TRBD1 (6 bases). V lost 3 bases, J lost 7 bases, and 15 bases lay in between. CDR1 and CDR2 (germline): MNHEY, SMNVEV (reference sequence). CDR3 length equals 14 residues. The CDR3: CASSFGRGQGEAFF. CDR3 nucleotide sequence: TGTGCCAGCAGTTTCGGGCGGGGGCAAGGTGAAGCTTTCTTT.

This clonotype has more than one count but fewer than ten. The V and J genes are TRBV5-1 and TRBJ1-3, with 9 bases identical to TRBD1. Trimming removed 4 bases from V and 4 bases from J; junction bases left unmatched: 3. The CDR3 is 14 amino acids. The germline CDR1 and CDR2 sequences are SGHRS and YFSETQ. The CDR3 reads CASSTGGEGNTIYF. For the CDR3, the DNA is TGCGCCAGCAGCACAGGGGGCGAAGGAAACACCATATATTTT.

This chain links TRBV18 with TRBJ1-1; tentative D call: TRBD1 (6 bases). Germline CDR1 is KGHSH and CDR2 is LQKENI. V was cut by 4 bases and J by 0 bases, with 21 bases left in between. The CDR3 sequence is 18 residues long. The CDR3 bases are TGTGCCAGCTCACTAACCCCCGGACAGAATAGTATGAACACTGAAGCTTTCTTT. It specifies CASSLTPGQNSMNTEAFF.

There are a few counts of this clonotype. This chain joins TRBV11-2 and TRBJ2-7; D gene ambiguous. There are 15 residues in the CDR3. The V end lost 1 base, the J end lost 2 bases, and 12 bases lay between the germline ends. Germline V gene sequence: CDR1 SGHAT, CDR2 FQNNGV. This CDR3 is CASSLGSRTAYEQYF. The CDR3 DNA reads as TGTGCCAGCAGCTTAGGGTCCCGTACCGCCTACGAGCAGTACTTC.

The J gene is TRBJ1-4, the V gene TRBV9; D possibly corresponds to TRBD1 (5 bases). There are 15 residues in the CDR3. Per germline, CDR1 SGDLS and CDR2 YYNGEE. Trimming shortened V by 4 bases and J by 4 bases, and 14 bases separated the two germline ends. The CDR3 bases are TGTGCCAGCAGCAGTGAGACAGACAATAATGAAAAACTGTTTTTT. Residues: CASSSETDNNEKLFF. The variable domain in full, completed from reference TRBV9 and TRBJ1-4, reads DSGVTQTPKHLITATGQRVTLRCSPRSGDLSVYWYQQSLDQGLQFLIQYYNGEERAKGNILERFSAQQFPDLHSELNLSSLELGDSALYFCASSSETDNNEKLFFGSGTQLSVL.